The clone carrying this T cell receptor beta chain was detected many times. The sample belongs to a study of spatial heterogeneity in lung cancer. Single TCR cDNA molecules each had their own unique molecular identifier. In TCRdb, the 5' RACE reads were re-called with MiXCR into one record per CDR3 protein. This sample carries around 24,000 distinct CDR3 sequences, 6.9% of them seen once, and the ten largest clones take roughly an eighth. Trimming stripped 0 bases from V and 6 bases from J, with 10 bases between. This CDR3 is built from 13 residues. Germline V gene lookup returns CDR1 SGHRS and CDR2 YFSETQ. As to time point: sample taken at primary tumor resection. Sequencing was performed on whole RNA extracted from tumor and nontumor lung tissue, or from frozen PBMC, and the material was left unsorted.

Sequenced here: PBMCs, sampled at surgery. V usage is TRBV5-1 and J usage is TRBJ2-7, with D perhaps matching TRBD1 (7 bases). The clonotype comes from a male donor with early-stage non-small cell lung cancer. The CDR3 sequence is CASSLGQGGEQYF. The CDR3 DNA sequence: TGCGCCAGCAGCTTGGGACAGGGAGGCGAGCAGTACTTC.